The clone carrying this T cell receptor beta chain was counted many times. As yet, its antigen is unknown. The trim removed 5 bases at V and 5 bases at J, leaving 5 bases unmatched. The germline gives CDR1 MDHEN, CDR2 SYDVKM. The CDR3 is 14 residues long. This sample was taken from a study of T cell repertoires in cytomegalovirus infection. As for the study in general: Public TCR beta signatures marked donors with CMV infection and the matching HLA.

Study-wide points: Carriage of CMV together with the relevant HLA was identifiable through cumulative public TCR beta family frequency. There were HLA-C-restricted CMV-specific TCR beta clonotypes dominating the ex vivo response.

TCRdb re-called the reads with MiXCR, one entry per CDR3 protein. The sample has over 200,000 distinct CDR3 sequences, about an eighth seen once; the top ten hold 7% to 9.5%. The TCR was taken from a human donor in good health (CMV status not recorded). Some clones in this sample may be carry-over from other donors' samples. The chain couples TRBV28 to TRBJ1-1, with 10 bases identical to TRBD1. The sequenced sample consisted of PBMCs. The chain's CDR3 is CASSLGQGGTEAFF. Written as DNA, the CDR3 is TGTGCCAGCAGTCTTGGACAGGGGGGAACTGAAGCTTTCTTT.